The 32 T cell receptor beta chains presented below share a single source sample, sequenced in a study of CD4 T cells in relation to SARS-CoV-2 and coronaviruses. The repertoire was sequenced with immunoSEQ multiplex PCR; TCRdb's copy has only in-frame clones and lacks some. The repertoire holds approximately 37,000 clones, with roughly 85% as singletons. Sequencing was carried out using memory CD4+ T cells from PBMCs. Receptors originate from an adult with COVID-19.

There are a few counts of this clone. V gene TRBV19 combines with J gene TRBJ2-2, with TRBD1 matching 7 bases. The V and J ends lost 6 bases and 5 bases, in that order; junction bases with no gene match: 6. CDR3 length equals 14 residues. The germline V gene has CDR1 LNHDA and CDR2 SQIVND (reference sequence). Here the CDR3 reads CASRPGQRTGELFF. CDR3 DNA sequence: TGTGCCAGTAGGCCGGGACAGAGGACCGGGGAGCTGTTTTTT.

The chain has TRBV28 and TRBJ1-2; D possibly corresponds to TRBD1 (6 bases). Between the trimmed V and J ends, which lost 3 bases and 8 bases, there was a span of 13 bases. This CDR3 contains 13 residues. Germline CDR1 and CDR2: MDHEN and SYDVKM. The CDR3 DNA sequence: TGTGCCAGCAGTTTTGAGGACAGATACGGCTACACCTTC. Translated, it gives CASSFEDRYGYTF.

This chain links TRBV7-2 with TRBJ2-7, with D tentatively TRBD1 or TRBD2 (5 bases each). CDR1 is SGHTA and CDR2 is FQGNSA in the germline V gene. Trimming pared 0 bases from V and 2 bases from J, leaving 11 bases between. The CDR3 is 15 residues long. The CDR3 is CASSLAGTATYEQYF. DNA for the CDR3: TGTGCCAGCAGCTTAGCCGGGACGGCCACCTACGAGCAGTACTTC.

The V call is TRBV18, the J call TRBJ1-1; 9 positions match TRBD1. CDR3 size: 14 residues. Germline V lookup: CDR1 KGHSH, CDR2 LQKENI. Losses at the gene ends were 3 bases for V and 10 bases for J; bases not matched to a gene: 9. The CDR3 coding sequence is TGTGCCAGCTCACCTTGGGACAGGGAGAGAAGAGCTTTCTTT. This sequence encodes CASSPWDRERRAFF.

This clone was counted between two and nine times. The chain links TRBV6-5 to TRBJ1-2; TRBD1 matches 10 bases. CDR3 length: 16 residues. Germline CDR1 MNHEY, CDR2 SVGAGI. With 2 bases clipped from V and 4 bases from J, the junction kept 7 bases outside the gene matches. The CDR3 bases are TGTGCCAGCAGTTACAGGAGGACAGGGGGGGCCTATGGCTACACCTTC. It is translated as CASSYRRTGGAYGYTF.

This clone is a singleton in its sample. This rearrangement joins TRBV7-9 to TRBJ1-1; no clear D gene. The germline CDR1 and CDR2 sequences are SEHNR and FQNEAQ (reference sequence). The germline V and J ends were trimmed by 7 bases and 5 bases, with 14 bases remaining between them. There are 13 residues in the CDR3. The CDR3 nucleotides are TGTGCCAGCACCTCGCAAACCCGTACTGAAGCTTTCTTT. This sequence encodes CASTSQTRTEAFF.

This clone came up once. This sequence joins TRBV30 and TRBJ1-1; D not resolved. CDR1 is GTSNPN, CDR2 SVGIG, per germline (reference sequence). The CDR3 sequence is 13 residues long. Trimming shortened V by 2 bases and J by 4 bases, and 11 bases separated the two germline ends. In DNA form, the CDR3 reads TGTGCCTGGAGTCGGGGTTTGATCACTGAAGCTTTCTTT. Translated: CAWSRGLITEAFF. The full variable domain, its missing parts supplied by reference TRBV30 and TRBJ1-1, is SQTIHQWPATLVQPVGSPLSLECTVEGTSNPNLYWYRQAAGRGLQLLFYSVGIGQISSEVPQNLSASRPQDRQFILSSKKLLLSDSGFYLCAWSRGLITEAFFGQGTRLTVV.

The gene calls are TRBV10-3 and TRBJ2-3; 11 positions agree with TRBD2. This CDR3 is 17 amino acids long. Trimming cost V 6 bases and J 7 bases; bases outside gene matches: 15. CDR1 is ENHRY and CDR2 is SYGVKD in the germline V gene. The CDR3 nucleotides are TGTGCCATCAGAGCCGGGACTAGCGGTCAGCTCCCAAATACGCAGTATTTT. This sequence encodes CAIRAGTSGQLPNTQYF.

A single count supports this clone. The V gene is TRBV15, the J gene TRBJ2-7; D is possibly TRBD2 (5 bases). This CDR3 spans 15 amino acids. Germline assignment: CDR1 LNHNV and CDR2 YYDKDF (reference sequence). The germline V and J ends were trimmed by 0 bases and 1 base, with 10 bases remaining between them. DNA for the CDR3: TGTGCCACCAGCAGAGATCGAGGGCAGTCCTACGAGCAGTACTTC. It yields the protein CATSRDRGQSYEQYF.

Here the CDR3 DNA reads TGTGCCAGCAGCTTACTTCGTGGAACTAATGAAAAACTGTTTTTT. Its translation: CASSLLRGTNEKLFF. This sequence joins TRBV7-9 and TRBJ1-4; no reliable D call. The CDR3 totals 15 residues. The germline V gene encodes CDR1 SEHNR and CDR2 FQNEAQ (reference sequence). Trimming removed 2 bases at V and 1 base at J, with 8 bases between.

This chain joins TRBV28 and TRBJ2-7; 8 nucleotides match TRBD2. The trim removed 3 bases at V and 7 bases at J, leaving 14 bases unmatched. The CDR3 covers 16 residues. Germline assignment: CDR1 MDHEN and CDR2 SYDVKM. CDR3 nucleotide sequence: TGTGCCAGCAGTTTTTCTCGAGCGAGCGGGAGTTATGAGCAGTACTTC. Translating gives CASSFSRASGSYEQYF.

The genes are TRBV5-6 and TRBJ2-3; D unresolved. The V gene lost 1 base and the J gene lost 3 bases, with 6 bases spanning the gap. Germline CDR1 and CDR2: SGHDT and YYEEEE. The CDR3 is made up of 13 amino acids. This chain's CDR3 is CASSLSRTDTQYF. In DNA form, the CDR3 reads TGTGCCAGCAGCTTGTCAAGAACAGATACGCAGTATTTT.

This chain joins TRBV20-1 and TRBJ1-2, with no clear D. The CDR3 contains 12 residues. V lost 3 bases and J 8 bases, leaving 13 bases between the germline ends. CDR1 DFQATT and CDR2 SNEGSKA come from the germline V gene (reference sequence). This CDR3 reads CSASKGDGGYTF. Here the CDR3 DNA reads TGCAGTGCTAGTAAGGGAGACGGGGGCTACACCTTC.

This chain uses TRBV7-8 with TRBJ2-7; possible D gene TRBD1, 6 bases. The V gene lost 6 bases and the J gene lost 4 bases, with 13 bases spanning the gap. CDR3 length: 13 residues. Looked up from germline, CDR1 is SGHVS and CDR2 is FQNEAQ. The CDR3 loop reads CASSRGQRYEQYF. The CDR3 DNA reads as TGTGCCAGCAGTCGCGGACAGAGATACGAGCAGTACTTC.

The rearrangement uses TRBV7-9 and TRBJ2-1; 8 positions agree with TRBD2. The germline V gene encodes CDR1 SEHNR and CDR2 FQNEAQ (reference sequence). V gave up 5 bases and J gave up 10 bases; unmatched junction bases: 10. This CDR3 is 14 amino acids long. The CDR3 sequence is CASSLSGASMEQFF. The CDR3 region has the DNA TGTGCCAGCAGCCTTAGCGGGGCCAGCATGGAGCAGTTCTTC.

The rearrangement joins TRBV6-1 to TRBJ1-1, with D unclear. V lost 2 bases, J lost 4 bases, and 14 bases lay in between. CDR1 MNHNS and CDR2 SASEGT come from the germline V gene. This CDR3 has 15 residues. CDR3 in DNA: TGTGCCAGCAGTGAATTGGGGTATGGTGGCACTGAAGCTTTCTTT. Amino acids: CASSELGYGGTEAFF.

The chain couples TRBV28 to TRBJ2-5; either TRBD1 or TRBD2 may supply D (7 bases each). V lost 5 bases and J 2 bases, leaving 12 bases between the germline ends. Germline V gene sequence: CDR1 MDHEN, CDR2 SYDVKM. This CDR3 has 14 amino acids. Written as DNA, the CDR3 is TGTGCCAGCAGTCCAGGGGGGGGGCAAGAGACCCAGTACTTC. The encoded protein is CASSPGGGQETQYF.

This clone was recorded once. The chain is built from TRBV24-1 and TRBJ2-3; D is undetermined. The CDR3 is 11 residues long. Germline CDR1 reads KGHDR; CDR2 reads SFDVKD. Trimming cost V 9 bases and J 6 bases, with 9 bases left between them. CDR3 nucleotides: TGTGCCACCCGTCTCGGTGATACGCAGTATTTT. It is translated as CATRLGDTQYF.

The chain uses TRBV24-1 and TRBJ2-3, with 7 bases identical to TRBD1. CDR1 is KGHDR, CDR2 SFDVKD, per germline. The CDR3 is 14 amino acids. Trimming at V came to 8 bases and at J to 4 bases, leaving 8 bases not matched to a gene. Written as DNA, the CDR3 is TGTGCCACCAACGACAGGGCTGATGCAGATACGCAGTATTTT. The encoded protein is CATNDRADADTQYF.

The chain links TRBV29-1 to TRBJ2-5; weak D call: TRBD1 (6 bases). Germline V lookup: CDR1 SQVTM, CDR2 ANQGSEA. Between the trimmed V and J ends, which lost 2 bases and 3 bases, there was a span of 10 bases. The CDR3 is 13 amino acids. CDR3 residues: CSVELGQKETQYF. The CDR3 region has the DNA TGCAGCGTTGAATTAGGACAGAAAGAGACCCAGTACTTC. The variable domain in full, completed from reference TRBV29-1 and TRBJ2-5, reads SAVISQKPSRDICQRGTSLTIQCQVDSQVTMMFWYRQQPGQSLTLIATANQGSEATYESGFVIDKFPISRPNLTFSTLTVSNMSPEDSSIYLCSVELGQKETQYFGPGTRLLVL.

J is TRBJ1-2 and V is TRBV24-1; D is unresolved. The V end was cut by 4 bases, the J end by 7 bases, with 18 bases between. The CDR3 totals 15 residues. Germline V gene sequence: CDR1 KGHDR, CDR2 SFDVKD. CDR3 in DNA: TGTGCCACCAGTGACGCCACCGATCCGACGGGTGGCTACACCTTC. Translated: CATSDATDPTGGYTF.

The genes are TRBV5-1 and TRBJ2-3, with 9 bases matching TRBD2. Germline lookup yields CDR1 SGHRS and CDR2 YFSETQ. J was trimmed by 1 base and V by 0 bases; bases with no gene match: 3. This CDR3 region has 16 residues. CDR3 region: CASSLEVAGGTDTQYF. Here the CDR3 DNA reads TGCGCCAGCAGCTTGGAGGTAGCGGGAGGCACAGATACGCAGTATTTT.

The rearrangement joins TRBV18 to TRBJ1-1, with D perhaps matching TRBD1 (5 bases). The CDR3 contains 15 residues. CDR1 and CDR2 from the germline V gene are KGHSH and LQKENI. V dropped 3 bases and J dropped 1 base, with 12 bases sitting between them. The DNA of the CDR3 is TGTGCCAGCTCACCCCAGGGAGGAGCGAACACTGAAGCTTTCTTT. Its translation is CASSPQGGANTEAFF.

The V and J genes are TRBV4-1 and TRBJ2-4; TRBD2 matches 11 bases. CDR3 length equals 16 residues. The trim removed 5 bases at V and 4 bases at J, leaving 7 bases unmatched. Germline V gene lookup returns CDR1 MGHRA and CDR2 YSYEKL. This CDR3 reads CASSSPTSGKKNIQYF. The CDR3 coding sequence is TGCGCCAGCAGCTCACCGACTAGCGGGAAAAAAAACATTCAGTACTTC.

The chain carries TRBV11-3 and TRBJ2-2, with 9 bases fitting TRBD1. Germline trimming cut 6 bases from V and 7 bases from J; bases unmatched to any gene: 6. Per the germline V gene, CDR1 is SGHNT and CDR2 is YENEEA. The CDR3 is made up of 14 amino acids. The CDR3 nucleotides are TGTGCCAGCAGAAGGGGACAGGGCGGCGGGGAGCTGTTTTTT. Its translation is CASRRGQGGGELFF.

V is TRBV6-5 and J is TRBJ2-7, with D possibly matching TRBD2 (6 bases). The CDR3 covers 16 residues. The germline CDR1 and CDR2 sequences are MNHEY and SVGAGI. Trimming shortened V by 1 base and J by 0 bases, and 13 bases separated the two germline ends. The CDR3 is CASSYFARGNSYEQYF. As DNA, the CDR3 is TGTGCCAGCAGTTACTTCGCCCGCGGGAACTCCTACGAGCAGTACTTC.

The chain uses TRBV7-9 and TRBJ2-1; 10 bases fit TRBD2. J gave up 8 bases and V 6 bases, and 7 bases lay outside the gene matches. Germline-derived CDR1 and CDR2 are SEHNR and FQNEAQ (reference sequence). The CDR3 sequence is 14 residues long. Written as DNA, the CDR3 is TGTGCCAGCAGTGGGGCTAGCGGGAGCCATGAGCAGTTCTTC. Protein product: CASSGASGSHEQFF.

This chain uses TRBV10-2 with TRBJ2-2, with D tentatively TRBD2 (5 bases). This CDR3 is 14 amino acids long. Per germline, CDR1 WSHSY and CDR2 SAAADI. Trimming pared 7 bases from V and 1 base from J, leaving 10 bases between. The DNA for the CDR3 is TGCGCCAGCACCAGAAGCGGGAACACCGGGGAGCTGTTTTTT. Its translation: CASTRSGNTGELFF.

The chain links TRBV7-2 to TRBJ2-1; a weak D match, TRBD1 (5 bases). V lost 2 bases, J lost 8 bases, and 13 bases lay in between. Germline V gives CDR1 SGHTA, CDR2 FQGNSA. The CDR3 is 14 amino acids. The CDR3 DNA follows: TGTGCCAGCAGCTTAAGGGGCGGTGGGTATGAGCAGTTCTTC. Translation: CASSLRGGGYEQFF.

The genes are TRBV5-1 and TRBJ2-7; D assignment may be TRBD1 or TRBD2 (5 bases each). Trimming cost V 4 bases and J 6 bases, with 17 bases left between them. Per germline, CDR1 SGHRS and CDR2 YFSETQ. The CDR3 is 14 residues long. In nucleotides, the CDR3 is TGCGCCAGCAGCCGAAACCGGGACCTCTCCGAGCAGTACTTC. Protein: CASSRNRDLSEQYF.

The chain has TRBV7-2 and TRBJ2-3; perhaps D is TRBD1 or TRBD2 (5 bases each). CDR3 length: 17 residues. V was trimmed by 1 base and J by 1 base, leaving 15 bases between them. Germline V CDR1 and CDR2: SGHTA, FQGNSA. CDR3 loop: CASSLVGTPGGTDTQYF. Here the CDR3 DNA reads TGTGCCAGCAGCTTAGTCGGGACCCCCGGGGGCACAGATACGCAGTATTTT.

The chain combines TRBV4-2 with TRBJ1-2, with D perhaps TRBD1 (6 bases). Germline V gene lookup returns CDR1 LGHNA and CDR2 YNFKEQ. The CDR3 consists of 15 residues. V lost 1 base, J lost 2 bases, and 11 bases lay in between. The CDR3 region has the DNA TGTGCCAGCAGCCAAGGGCAGGGGCAGAACTATGGCTACACCTTC. Residues: CASSQGQGQNYGYTF.